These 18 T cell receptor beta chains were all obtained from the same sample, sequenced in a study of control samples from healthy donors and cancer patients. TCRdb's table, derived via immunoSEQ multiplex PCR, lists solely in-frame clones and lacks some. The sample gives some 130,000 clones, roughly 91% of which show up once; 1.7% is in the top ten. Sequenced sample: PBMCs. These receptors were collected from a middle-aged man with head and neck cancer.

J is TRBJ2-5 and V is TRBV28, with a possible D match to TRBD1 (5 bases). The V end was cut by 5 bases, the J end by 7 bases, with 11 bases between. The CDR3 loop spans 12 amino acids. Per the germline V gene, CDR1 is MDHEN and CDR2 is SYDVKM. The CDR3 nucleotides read TGTGCCAGCAGTCTACAAAGGGGGACCCAGTACTTC. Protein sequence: CASSLQRGTQYF. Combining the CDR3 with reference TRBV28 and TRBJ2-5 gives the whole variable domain DVKVTQSSRYLVKRTGEKVFLECVQDMDHENMFWYRQDPGLGLRLIYFSYDVKMKEKGDIPEGYSVSREKKERFSLILESASTNQTSMYLCASSLQRGTQYFGPGTRLLVL.

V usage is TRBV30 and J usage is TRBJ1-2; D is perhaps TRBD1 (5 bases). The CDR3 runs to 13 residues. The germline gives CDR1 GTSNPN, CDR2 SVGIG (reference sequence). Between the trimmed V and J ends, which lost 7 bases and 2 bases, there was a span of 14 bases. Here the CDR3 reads CALSPRGNYGYTF. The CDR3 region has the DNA TGTGCCTTGTCCCCCCGGGGGAACTATGGCTACACCTTC. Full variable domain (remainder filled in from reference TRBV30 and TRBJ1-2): SQTIHQWPATLVQPVGSPLSLECTVEGTSNPNLYWYRQAAGRGLQLLFYSVGIGQISSEVPQNLSASRPQDRQFILSSKKLLLSDSGFYLCALSPRGNYGYTFGSGTRLTVV.

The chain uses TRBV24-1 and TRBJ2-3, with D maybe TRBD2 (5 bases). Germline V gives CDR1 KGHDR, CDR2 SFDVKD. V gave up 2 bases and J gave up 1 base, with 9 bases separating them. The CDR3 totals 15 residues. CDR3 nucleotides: TGTGCCACCAGTGATTACGGGATGCGCACAGATACGCAGTATTTT. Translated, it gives CATSDYGMRTDTQYF.

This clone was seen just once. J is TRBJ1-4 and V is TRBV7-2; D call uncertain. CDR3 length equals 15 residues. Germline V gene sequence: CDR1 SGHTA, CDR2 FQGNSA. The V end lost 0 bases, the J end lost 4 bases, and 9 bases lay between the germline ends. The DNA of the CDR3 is TGTGCCAGCAGCTTAGCGCCGTTTGATAATGAAAAACTGTTTTTT. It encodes CASSLAPFDNEKLFF.

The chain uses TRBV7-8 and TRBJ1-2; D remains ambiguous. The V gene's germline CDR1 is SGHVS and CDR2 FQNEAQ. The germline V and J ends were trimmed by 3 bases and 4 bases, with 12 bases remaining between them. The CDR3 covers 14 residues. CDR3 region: CASSFSIGSYGYTF. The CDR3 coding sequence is TGTGCCAGCAGCTTTAGCATAGGATCCTATGGCTACACCTTC.

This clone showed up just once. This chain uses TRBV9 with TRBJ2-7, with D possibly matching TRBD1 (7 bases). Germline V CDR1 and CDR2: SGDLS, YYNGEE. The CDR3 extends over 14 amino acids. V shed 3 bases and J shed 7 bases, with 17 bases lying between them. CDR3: CASSDTGDGGEQYF. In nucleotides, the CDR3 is TGTGCCAGCAGCGACACAGGGGATGGAGGGGAGCAGTACTTC.

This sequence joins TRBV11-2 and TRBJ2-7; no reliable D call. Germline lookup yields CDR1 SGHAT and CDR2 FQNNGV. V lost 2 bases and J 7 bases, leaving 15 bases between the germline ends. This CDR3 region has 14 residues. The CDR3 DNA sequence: TGTGCCAGCAGCTTAACGTCATTGGGGAAAGAGCAGTACTTC. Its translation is CASSLTSLGKEQYF.

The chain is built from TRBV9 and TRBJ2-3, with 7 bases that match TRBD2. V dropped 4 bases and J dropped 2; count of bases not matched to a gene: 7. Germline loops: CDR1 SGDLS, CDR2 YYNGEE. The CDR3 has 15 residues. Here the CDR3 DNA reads TGTGCCAGCAGCACTCGGGGGGATATCACAGATACGCAGTATTTT. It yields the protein CASSTRGDITDTQYF.

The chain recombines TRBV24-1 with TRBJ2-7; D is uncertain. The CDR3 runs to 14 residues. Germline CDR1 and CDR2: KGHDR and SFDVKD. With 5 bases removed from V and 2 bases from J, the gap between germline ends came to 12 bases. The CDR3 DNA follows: TGTGCCACCAGTGGTCCAGGTGGAACCTACGAGCAGTACTTC. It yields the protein CATSGPGGTYEQYF.

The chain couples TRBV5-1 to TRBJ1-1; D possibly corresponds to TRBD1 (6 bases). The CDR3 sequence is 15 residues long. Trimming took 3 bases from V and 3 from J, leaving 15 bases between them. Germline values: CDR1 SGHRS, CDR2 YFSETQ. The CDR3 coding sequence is TGCGCCAGCAGCTCCGAACCTACAGGGCACACTGAAGCTTTCTTT. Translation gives CASSSEPTGHTEAFF.

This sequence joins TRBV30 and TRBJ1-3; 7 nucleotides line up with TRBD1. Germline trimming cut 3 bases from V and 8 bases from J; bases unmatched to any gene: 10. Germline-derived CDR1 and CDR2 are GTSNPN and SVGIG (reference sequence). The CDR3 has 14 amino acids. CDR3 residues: CAWSPAQGVHTIYF. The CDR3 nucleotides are TGTGCCTGGAGCCCGGCTCAGGGGGTCCACACCATATATTTT.

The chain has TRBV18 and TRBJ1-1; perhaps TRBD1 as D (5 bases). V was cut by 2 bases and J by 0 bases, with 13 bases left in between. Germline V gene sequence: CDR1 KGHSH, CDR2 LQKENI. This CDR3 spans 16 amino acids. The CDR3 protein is CASSPTLAGMNTEAFF. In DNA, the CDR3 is TGTGCCAGCTCACCAACTTTGGCAGGGATGAACACTGAAGCTTTCTTT. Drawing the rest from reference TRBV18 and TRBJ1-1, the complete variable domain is NAGVMQNPRHLVRRRGQEARLRCSPMKGHSHVYWYRQLPEEGLKFMVYLQKENIIDESGMPKERFSAEFPKEGPSILRIQQVVRGDSAAYFCASSPTLAGMNTEAFFGQGTRLTVV.

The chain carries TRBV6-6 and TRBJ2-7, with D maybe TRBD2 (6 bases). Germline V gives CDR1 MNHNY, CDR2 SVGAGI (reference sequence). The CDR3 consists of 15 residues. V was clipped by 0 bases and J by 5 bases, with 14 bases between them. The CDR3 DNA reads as TGTGCCAGCAGTTACTCGACTAGTGGATTGGACGAGCAGTACTTC. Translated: CASSYSTSGLDEQYF.

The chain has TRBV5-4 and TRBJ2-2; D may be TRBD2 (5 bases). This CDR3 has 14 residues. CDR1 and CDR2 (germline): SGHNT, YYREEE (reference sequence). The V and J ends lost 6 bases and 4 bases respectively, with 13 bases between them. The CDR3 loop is CASTADQGTGELFF. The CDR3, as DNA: TGTGCCAGCACAGCGGACCAAGGCACCGGGGAGCTGTTTTTT.

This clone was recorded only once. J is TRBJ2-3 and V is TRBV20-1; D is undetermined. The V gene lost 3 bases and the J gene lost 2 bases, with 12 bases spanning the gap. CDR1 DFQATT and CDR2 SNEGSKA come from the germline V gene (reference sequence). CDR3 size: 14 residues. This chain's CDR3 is CSASLGRITDTQYF. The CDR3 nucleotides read TGCAGTGCTAGTTTAGGCAGGATCACAGATACGCAGTATTTT.

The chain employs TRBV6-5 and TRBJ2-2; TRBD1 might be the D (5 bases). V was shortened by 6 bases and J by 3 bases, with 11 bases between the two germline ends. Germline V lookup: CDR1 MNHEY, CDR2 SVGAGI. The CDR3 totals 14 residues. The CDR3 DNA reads TGTGCCAGCAGGGAGACCAGGGACACCGGGGAGCTGTTTTTT. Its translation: CASRETRDTGELFF.

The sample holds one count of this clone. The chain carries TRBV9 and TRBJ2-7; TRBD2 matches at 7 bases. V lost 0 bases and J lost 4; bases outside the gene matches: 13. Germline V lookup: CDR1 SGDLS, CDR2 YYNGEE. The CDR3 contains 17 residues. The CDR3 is CASSVGLRLGGAYEQYF. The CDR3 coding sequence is TGTGCCAGCAGCGTAGGCCTACGGCTGGGAGGGGCATACGAGCAGTACTTC.

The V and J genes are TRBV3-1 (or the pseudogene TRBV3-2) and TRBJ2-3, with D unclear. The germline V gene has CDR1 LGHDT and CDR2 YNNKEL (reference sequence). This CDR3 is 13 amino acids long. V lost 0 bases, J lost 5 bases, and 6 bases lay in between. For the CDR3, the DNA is TGTGCCAGCAGCCAAGAAGGTGTAGATACGCAGTATTTT. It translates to CASSQEGVDTQYF.